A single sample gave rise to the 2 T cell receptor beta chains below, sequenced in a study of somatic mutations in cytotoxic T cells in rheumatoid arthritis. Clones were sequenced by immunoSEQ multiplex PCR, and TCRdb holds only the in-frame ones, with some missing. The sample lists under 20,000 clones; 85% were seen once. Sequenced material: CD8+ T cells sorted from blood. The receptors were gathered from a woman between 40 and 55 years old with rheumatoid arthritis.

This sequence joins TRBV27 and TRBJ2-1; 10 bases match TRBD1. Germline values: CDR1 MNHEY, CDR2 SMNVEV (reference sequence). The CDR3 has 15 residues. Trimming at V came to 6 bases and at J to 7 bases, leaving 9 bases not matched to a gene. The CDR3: CASSPGQGNINEQFF. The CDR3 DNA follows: TGTGCCAGCAGCCCGGGACAGGGGAATATTAATGAGCAGTTCTTC.

The CDR3 coding sequence is TGTGCCTGGAGTGTAATCTCTAACACTGAAGCTTTCTTT. This codes for CAWSVISNTEAFF. The V call is TRBV30, the J call TRBJ1-1; D gene ambiguous. V was trimmed by 0 bases and J by 2 bases, leaving 7 bases between them. CDR3 length: 13 residues. Looked up from germline, CDR1 is GTSNPN and CDR2 is SVGIG (reference sequence).